Listed here are 5 T cell receptor beta chains from one sample, sequenced in a study of identical twins. Using its own MiXCR run on the 5' RACE reads, TCRdb lists one record per CDR3 protein. The sample holds roughly 720,000 distinct CDR3 sequences, approximately 18% seen once. This sample was shared with a second study, whose subject was T cells expressing NK-cell markers.

Sequencing was carried out using PBMCs. These receptors all come from a young woman in good health.

This clonotype appeared a few times. The chain joins TRBV5-1 to TRBJ2-3, with 13 bases matching TRBD2. This CDR3 comprises 17 residues. Per germline, CDR1 SGHRS and CDR2 YFSETQ. V lost 0 bases to trimming and J lost 2 bases; unmatched junction nucleotides: 3. CDR3 in amino acids: CASSLETSGGDTDTQYF. The DNA for the CDR3 is TGCGCCAGCAGCTTGGAAACTAGCGGGGGGGACACAGATACGCAGTATTTT.

J is TRBJ2-7 and V is TRBV7-2; TRBD1 is a possible D gene (7 bases). Germline V gene data show CDR1 as SGHTA and CDR2 as FQGNSA. This CDR3 is 14 amino acids long. V was cut by 5 bases and J by 5 bases, with 16 bases left in between. The chain's CDR3 is CASSRRQGGDEQYF. The CDR3 nucleotides read TGTGCCAGCAGCCGCCGACAGGGAGGCGACGAGCAGTACTTC.

V gene TRBV12-3 or TRBV12-4 combines with J gene TRBJ1-1; 7 nucleotides agree with TRBD1. J was trimmed by 4 bases and V by 5 bases; bases with no gene match: 7. The length of the CDR3 is 14 residues. In nucleotides, the CDR3 is TGTGCCAGCAGTCTAACAGGGGCAGGCACTGAAGCTTTCTTT. Protein sequence: CASSLTGAGTEAFF.

The chain carries TRBV6-2 or TRBV6-3 and TRBJ2-1, with D perhaps assigned TRBD1 or TRBD2 (5 bases each). Looked up from germline, CDR1 is MNHEY and CDR2 is SVGEGT. CDR3 size: 14 residues. V was pared by 10 bases and J by 10 bases, with 23 bases between. CDR3 residues: CATHPGRLTGEQFF. The CDR3 DNA is TGTGCCACCCACCCGGGACGTCTCACGGGGGAGCAGTTCTTC.

This clonotype was seen a few times. The chain is built from TRBV7-3 and TRBJ1-1; D possibly corresponds to TRBD1 (5 bases). Germline CDR1 is SGHTA and CDR2 is FQGTGA. This CDR3 has 13 residues. V shed 5 bases and J shed 6 bases, with 13 bases lying between them. The CDR3 region has the DNA TGTGCCAGCAGCGTTGGACATGACTCTGAAGCTTTCTTT. Protein: CASSVGHDSEAFF.